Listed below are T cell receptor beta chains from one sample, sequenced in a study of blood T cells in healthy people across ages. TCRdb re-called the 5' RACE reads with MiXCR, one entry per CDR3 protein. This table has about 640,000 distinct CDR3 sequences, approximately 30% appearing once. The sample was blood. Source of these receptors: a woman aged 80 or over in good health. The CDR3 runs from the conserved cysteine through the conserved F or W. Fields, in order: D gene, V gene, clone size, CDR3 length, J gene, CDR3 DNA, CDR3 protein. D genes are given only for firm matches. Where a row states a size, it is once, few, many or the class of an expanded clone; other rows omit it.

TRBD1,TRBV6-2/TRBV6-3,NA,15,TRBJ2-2,TGTGCCAGCAGTTACCCGGGACAGGGTATCGGGGAGCTGTTTTTT,CASSYPGQGIGELFF
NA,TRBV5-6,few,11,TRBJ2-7,TGTGCCAGCAGCTTGGACGCCGAGCAGTACTTC,CASSLDAEQYF
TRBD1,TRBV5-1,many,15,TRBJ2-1,TGCGCCAGCAGCCCGGGGACAGGGGTCTACAATGAGCAGTTCTTC,CASSPGTGVYNEQFF
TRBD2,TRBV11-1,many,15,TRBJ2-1,TGTGCCAGCAGCTCCGGGACTAGCGGGGGAAATGAGCAGTTCTTC,CASSSGTSGGNEQFF
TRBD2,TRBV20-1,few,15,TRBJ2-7,TGCAGTGCTAGAGATTACCTAGCGGGGAACAATGAGCAGTACTTC,CSARDYLAGNNEQYF
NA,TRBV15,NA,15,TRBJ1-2,TGTGCCACCAGCAGAGGTGGCCCCGAGGGCTATGGCTACACCTTC,CATSRGGPEGYGYTF
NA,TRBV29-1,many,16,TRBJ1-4,TGCAGCGTTGGGGGTCCCGGACAAAGTGGGAATGAAAAACTGTTTTTT,CSVGGPGQSGNEKLFF
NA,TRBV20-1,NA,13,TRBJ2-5,TGCAGTGCAAGAAGGCAGGGCTCCGAGACCCAGTACTTC,CSARRQGSETQYF
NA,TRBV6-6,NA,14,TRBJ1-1,TGTGCCAGCTTCCTAGGGGGGGGCAACACTGAAGCTTTCTTT,CASFLGGGNTEAFF
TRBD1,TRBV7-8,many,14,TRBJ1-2,TGTGCCAGCAGCTTATCAGGGGGGAGTGATGGCTACACCTTC,CASSLSGGSDGYTF
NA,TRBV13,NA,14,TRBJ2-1,TGTGCCAGCAGCTGCCCATCGAGCTCCAATGAGCAGTTCTTC,CASSCPSSSNEQFF
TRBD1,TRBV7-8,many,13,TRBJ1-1,TGTGCCAGCGGGGACAGGGGCCGGACTGAAGCTTTCTTT,CASGDRGRTEAFF
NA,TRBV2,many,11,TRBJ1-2,TGTGCCAGCAGGACCCCCGGGGGCTACACCTTC,CASRTPGGYTF
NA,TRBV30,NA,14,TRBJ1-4,TGTGCCTGGAGCCACATAGGGGCCCGAGAAAAACTGTTTTTT,CAWSHIGAREKLFF
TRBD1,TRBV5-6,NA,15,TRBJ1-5,TGTGCCAGCAGCCTTACAGGGGGCTGGAATCAGCCCCAGCATTTT,CASSLTGGWNQPQHF
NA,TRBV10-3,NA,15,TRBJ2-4,TGTGCCATCAGTGAGTCGGCGGCTGAGATTATTGCCCAGTACTTC,CAISESAAEIIAQYF
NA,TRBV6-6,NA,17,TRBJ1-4,TGTGCCAGCAGTTACTCGCGGGGGTTAGGGGGAGGCGAAAAACTGTTTTTT,CASSYSRGLGGGEKLFF
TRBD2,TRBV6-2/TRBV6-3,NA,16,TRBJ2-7,TGTGCCAGCAGTTACGTTGGACTAGCGGGGATTAATGAGCAGTACTTC,CASSYVGLAGINEQYF
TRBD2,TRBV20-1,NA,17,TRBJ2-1,TGCAGTGCTGGGGGACTAGCGGGAGGGGCACACATGGGTGAGCAGTTCTTC,CSAGGLAGGAHMGEQFF
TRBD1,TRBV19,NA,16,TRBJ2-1,TGTGCCAGTAGTCCCACGACAGGGTTCTCCTACAATGAGCAGTTCTTC,CASSPTTGFSYNEQFF
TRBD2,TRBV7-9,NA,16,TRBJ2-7,TGTGCCAGCAGCGCCTTACTAGCGGCCAGCTCCTACGAGCAGTACTTC,CASSALLAASSYEQYF
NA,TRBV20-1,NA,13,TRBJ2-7,TGCAGTGCTAGTTTGGGGGATGCCTACGAGCAGTACTTC,CSASLGDAYEQYF
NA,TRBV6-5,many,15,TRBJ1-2,TGTGCCAGCAGTTACTCGATTCGGCAAAACTATGGCTACACCTTC,CASSYSIRQNYGYTF
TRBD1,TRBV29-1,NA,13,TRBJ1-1,TGCAGCGGGGGGGACAGCCCAGTAACTGAAGCTTTCTTT,CSGGDSPVTEAFF
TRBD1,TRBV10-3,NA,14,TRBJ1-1,TGTGCCATCAGTGAAGCGGGACAGGGGGCTGAAGCTTTCTTT,CAISEAGQGAEAFF
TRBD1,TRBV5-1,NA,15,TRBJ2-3,TGCGTCAGCAGCAGTACAGGGGCCCCCACAGATACGCAGTATTTT,CVSSSTGAPTDTQYF
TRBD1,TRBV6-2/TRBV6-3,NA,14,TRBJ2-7,TGTGCCAGCGCATACAGGGGATTTTTCTACGAGCAGTACTTC,CASAYRGFFYEQYF
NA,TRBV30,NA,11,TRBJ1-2,TGTGCCTGGAGTGGCCTCTATGGCTACACCTTC,CAWSGLYGYTF
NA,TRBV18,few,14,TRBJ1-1,TGTGCCAGCTCACCACTAATGCAGCAGGCTGAAGCTTTCTTT,CASSPLMQQAEAFF
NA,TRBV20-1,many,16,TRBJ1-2,TGCAGTGCTAGAGATCGGGCTGGACAGACTTACTATGGCTACACCTTC,CSARDRAGQTYYGYTF
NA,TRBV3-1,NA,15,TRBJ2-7,TGTGCCAGCAGCCAGGGTAAAGGACTGGCCTACGAGCAGTACTTC,CASSQGKGLAYEQYF
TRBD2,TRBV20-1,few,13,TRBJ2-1,TGCAGTGCTAGACCGACTAGCGGAAGGGAGCAGTTCTTC,CSARPTSGREQFF